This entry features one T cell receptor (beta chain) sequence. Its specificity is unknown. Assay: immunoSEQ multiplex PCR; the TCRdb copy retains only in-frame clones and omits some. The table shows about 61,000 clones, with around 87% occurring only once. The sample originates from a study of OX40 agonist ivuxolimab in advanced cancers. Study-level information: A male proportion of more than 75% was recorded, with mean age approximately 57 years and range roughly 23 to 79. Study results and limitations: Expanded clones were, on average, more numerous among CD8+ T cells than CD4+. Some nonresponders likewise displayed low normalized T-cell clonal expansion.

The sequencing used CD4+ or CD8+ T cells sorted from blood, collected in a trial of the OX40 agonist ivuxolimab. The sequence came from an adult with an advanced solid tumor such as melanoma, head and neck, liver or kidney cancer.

The CDR3 sequence: CASSLQGYEQYF. Here the CDR3 DNA reads TGCGCCAGCAGCTTACAGGGTTACGAGCAGTACTTC. The V gene is TRBV5-1, the J gene TRBJ2-7, with a weak D call TRBD1 (6 bases). V lost 2 bases and J 4 bases, leaving 7 bases between the germline ends. From germline, CDR1 is SGHRS and CDR2 YFSETQ. The CDR3 is 12 residues long.